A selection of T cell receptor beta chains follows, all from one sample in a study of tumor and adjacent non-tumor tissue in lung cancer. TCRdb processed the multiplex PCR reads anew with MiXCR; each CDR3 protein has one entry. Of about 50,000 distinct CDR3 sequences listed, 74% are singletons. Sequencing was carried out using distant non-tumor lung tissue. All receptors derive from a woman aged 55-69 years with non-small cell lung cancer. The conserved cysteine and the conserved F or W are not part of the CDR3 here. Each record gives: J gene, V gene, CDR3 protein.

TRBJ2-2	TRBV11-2	TSSYPQGGRNTGKLF
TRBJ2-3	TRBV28	ASSLSGTASTDTQY
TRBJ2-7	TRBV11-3	AGSLDTGTYEQY
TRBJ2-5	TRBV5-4	ASSAHGPRRETQY
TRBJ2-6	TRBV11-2	ASSFTSSGANVVA
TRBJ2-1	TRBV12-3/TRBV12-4	ASSPRLVQGGDEQF
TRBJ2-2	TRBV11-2	ASSFFHTGELC
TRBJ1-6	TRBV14	ASTQGKTGGGNSPLH
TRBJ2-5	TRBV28	ASSTRMGGPYHGETQY
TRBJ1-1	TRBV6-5	TSSYSTGGTGNTEAF
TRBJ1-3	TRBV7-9	ACSFGFTTTIY
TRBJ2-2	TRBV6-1	ASSGGTSGRENTGELF
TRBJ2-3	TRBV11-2	ASSSRTSGGVFTDTQY
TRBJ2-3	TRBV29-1	SVRRGIEDMQY
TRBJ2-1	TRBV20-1	NAVAGCGNNEQF
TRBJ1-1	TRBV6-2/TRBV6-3	ASSYQHNTEVF
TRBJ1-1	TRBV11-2	AISPNTATIGAF
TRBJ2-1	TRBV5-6	ASSGLAGGSGEQF
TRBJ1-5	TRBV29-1	SVGGIGNQPQH
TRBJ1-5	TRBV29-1	SASGVGTGHQPQH
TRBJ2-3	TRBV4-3	TSSQGFRSTDTQY
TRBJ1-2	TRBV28	ASSLEGRGT
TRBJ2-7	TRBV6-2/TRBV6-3	ASSRRESYEQY
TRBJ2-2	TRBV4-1	ASGRYSSSGSGTGELF
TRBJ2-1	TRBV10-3	AISERERASGTLTYNEQF
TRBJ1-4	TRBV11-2	ASSATGTGDERPF
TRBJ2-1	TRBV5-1	ASSTGTSGNVEQF
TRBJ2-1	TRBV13	ACSLRLSGRWDEQF
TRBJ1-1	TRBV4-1	AGSQPIIHTEAF
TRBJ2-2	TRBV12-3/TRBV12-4	ASRSGGPNTGELF
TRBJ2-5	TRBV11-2	VSSLSASGGYQETQY
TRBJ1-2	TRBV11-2	TSSADWTGTDEMSYGYT
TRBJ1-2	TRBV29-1	GVHWTGTEGYT
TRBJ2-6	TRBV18	ARSQQGGSGANVLT
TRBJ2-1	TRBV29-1	SVGALRGAYEQF
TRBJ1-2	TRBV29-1	SVLGQGASGYT
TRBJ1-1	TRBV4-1	TSSQGQGAKAGAF
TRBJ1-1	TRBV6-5	ASGDTGGVNTVAF
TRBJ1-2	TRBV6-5	ASSYSVRAYGYT
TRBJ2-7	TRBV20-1	NASSQKVPYEQY
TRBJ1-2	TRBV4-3	ASSQRRGNGYT
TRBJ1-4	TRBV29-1	SIGVDEKLF
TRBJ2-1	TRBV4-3	ASSQDPRGMNEQF
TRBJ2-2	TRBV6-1	ARSEAGGSITTGELF
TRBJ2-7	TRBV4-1	ASSTTGQRSSYEQY
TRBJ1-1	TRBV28	ASTLAGGTEAF
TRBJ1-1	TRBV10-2	ATSGGMNTEAF
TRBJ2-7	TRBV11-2	ASSWDRGGYEQY
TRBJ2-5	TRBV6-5	ASSRTEGQKIQY
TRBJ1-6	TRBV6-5	AKVQTGGSYNSPFH